The T cell receptor beta chain described here comes from a study of blood T cell repertoires in COVID-19. The wider study: The origin of the acute and convalescent COVID-19 samples was the United States, Italy and Spain. Sources were T cells, B-cell-depleted T cells, or PBMCs; the material itself was cDNA or gDNA.

The germline V and J ends were trimmed by 2 bases and 9 bases, with 14 bases remaining between them. CDR3 length: 14 amino acids. CDR1 and CDR2 (germline): MNHEY, SVGAGI. As originally analysed: Reference gene primer amplification yielded estimated nucleated cell counts. The repertoire was sequenced with immunoSEQ multiplex PCR; TCRdb's copy has only in-frame clones and lacks some. V, J and clone size are taken as reported in that table, and D and trimming were inferred from the DNA itself. Of about 42,000 clones in the sample, 75% to 80% were seen once. Sequenced sample: peripheral blood. The TCR was taken from a woman aged 65 to 85 with acute or convalescent COVID-19. The V and J genes are TRBV6-5 and TRBJ2-1; D possibly corresponds to TRBD2 (7 bases). The CDR3 bases are TGTGCCAGCAGTTACCGGGGGGCCCCCCGTGAGCAGTTCTTC. Protein sequence: CASSYRGAPREQFF.